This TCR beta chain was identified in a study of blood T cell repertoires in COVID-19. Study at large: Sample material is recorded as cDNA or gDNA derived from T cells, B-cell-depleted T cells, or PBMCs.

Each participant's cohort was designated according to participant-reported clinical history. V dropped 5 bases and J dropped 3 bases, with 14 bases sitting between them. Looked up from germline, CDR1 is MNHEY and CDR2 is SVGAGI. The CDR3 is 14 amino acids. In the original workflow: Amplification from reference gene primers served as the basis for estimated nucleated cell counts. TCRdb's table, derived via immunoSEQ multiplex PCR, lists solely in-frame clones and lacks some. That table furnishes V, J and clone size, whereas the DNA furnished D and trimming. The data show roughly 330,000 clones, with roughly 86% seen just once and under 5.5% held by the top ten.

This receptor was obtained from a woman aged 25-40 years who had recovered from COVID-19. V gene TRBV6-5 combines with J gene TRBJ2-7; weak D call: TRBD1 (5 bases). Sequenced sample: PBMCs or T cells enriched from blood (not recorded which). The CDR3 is CASSRGGIGYEQYF. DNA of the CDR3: TGTGCCAGCAGTAGGGGTGGAATTGGCTACGAGCAGTACTTC.